These 17 T cell receptor beta chains originate from one sample sequenced in a study of CD4 and CD8 cells across lung adenocarcinoma regions. Using its own MiXCR run on the PCR reads, TCRdb lists one record per CDR3 protein. Of approximately 24,000 distinct CDR3 sequences listed, 40% to 50% are singletons. Sequenced material: CD8+ T cells from the center of a lung tumor. All receptors derive from a male donor with lung adenocarcinoma. The CD4 and CD8 labels of this study may be unreliable.

About this clonotype itself: At one end, the junction sequence differs from germline, possibly due to a read error. The CDR3 is CASSEAGPWVRDMQYF. The CDR3 nucleotides are TGTGCCAGCAGTGAAGCGGGGCCGTGGGTTAGGGATATGCAGTACTTT. The chain joins TRBV6-1 to TRBJ2-3, with D possibly being TRBD1 (5 bases). CDR3 size: 16 residues. Germline V gene data show CDR1 as MNHNS and CDR2 as SASEGT.

This chain uses TRBV7-2 with TRBJ2-1; no clear D. The CDR3 runs 15 residues. Germline V lookup: CDR1 SGHTA, CDR2 FQGNSA. V was shortened by 5 bases and J by 5 bases, with 16 bases between the two germline ends. CDR3: CASSQPGHLDNEQFF. For the CDR3, the DNA is TGTGCCAGCAGCCAACCAGGTCACCTCGACAATGAGCAGTTCTTC.

The J gene is TRBJ2-7, the V gene TRBV12-5; 11 bases are shared with TRBD1. Germline V gene lookup returns CDR1 LGHNT and CDR2 FRNRAP. The CDR3 covers 15 residues. Losses at the gene ends were 5 bases for V and 0 bases for J; bases not matched to a gene: 3. CDR3 sequence reads: CASGPGTGGSYEQYF. The CDR3 DNA sequence: TGTGCTAGTGGTCCAGGGACAGGGGGCTCCTACGAGCAGTACTTC.

The chain is built from TRBV10-3 and TRBJ2-5, with 8 nucleotides matching TRBD2. The CDR3 extends over 15 amino acids. Germline V CDR1 and CDR2: ENHRY, SYGVKD. The CDR3, as DNA: TGTGGCGGGGGGCGCGGGGGGAGTGATCAAGAGATTCAGTACTTC. Protein sequence: CGGGRGGSDQEIQYF.

This clonotype ranks as medium-sized. The chain uses TRBV27 and TRBJ2-5; D unclear. CDR3 size: 15 residues. Trimming took off 0 bases at V and 1 base at J, with 9 bases between the two ends. Germline V gene lookup returns CDR1 MNHEY and CDR2 SMNVEV (reference sequence). In DNA form, the CDR3 reads TGTGCCAGCAGTTTATCCCCGACCGCCCAAGAGACCCAGTACTTC. It encodes CASSLSPTAQETQYF.

The chain employs TRBV7-8 and TRBJ2-2; 8 bases align to TRBD1. CDR3 length equals 17 residues. The germline gives CDR1 SGHVS, CDR2 FQNEAQ. The J segment lost 1 base and the V segment lost 2 bases, leaving 6 bases of the junction unmatched. CDR3 bases: TGTGCCAGCAGCTTACTTCCCGGGACAGGGAACACCGGGGAGCTGTTTTTT. This encodes CASSLLPGTGNTGELFF.

This clonotype occurred many times. The V and J genes are TRBV10-2 and TRBJ1-2; TRBD1 aligns across 9 bases. This CDR3 is 14 amino acids long. After removal of 6 bases from V and 6 bases from J, the junction contained 8 bases not matched to a gene. The germline CDR1 and CDR2 sequences are WSHSY and SAAADI. CDR3 nucleotides: TGCGCCAGCAGATTGACAGGGGGAACTCATGGCTACACCTTC. Its translation: CASRLTGGTHGYTF.

This clonotype was observed at least ten times. The chain carries TRBV12-3 or TRBV12-4 and TRBJ2-7; no reliable D call. V was trimmed by 3 bases and J by 2 bases, leaving 8 bases between them. This CDR3 region has 13 residues. In DNA, the CDR3 is TGTGCCAGCAGTTTGGGCCGAACCTACGAGCAGTACTTC. This translates into CASSLGRTYEQYF.

About this clonotype: In this CDR3 the conserved last residue, phenylalanine or tryptophan, is missing, so a read error is likely. The limits of the CDR3 on the DNA are not certain, so only TCRdb's listed CDR3 is given. The V gene is TRBV27, the J gene TRBJ2-5; the D call TRBD1 from the table was never checked on the DNA. In germline, CDR1 is MNHEY, CDR2 SMNVEV (reference sequence). The CDR3 extends over 14 residues, inclusive of both ends. The CDR3: CASSFGGGQETQLL.

The chain recombines TRBV7-3 with TRBJ2-3; 14 bases fit TRBD2. In germline, CDR1 is SGHTA, CDR2 FQGTGA. CDR3 length equals 16 residues. V was clipped by 5 bases and J by 4 bases; unmatched bases: 5. CDR3 sequence (DNA): TGTGCCAGCAGCCCCCGACTAGCGGGAGGGTCAGATACGCAGTATTTT. As protein: CASSPRLAGGSDTQYF.

On this clonotype: A much larger clone lies one base from this, so it may be a read error. The J gene is TRBJ2-4, the V gene TRBV27, with TRBD2 matching over 9 bases. Unmatched junction bases numbered 19, after V lost 6 bases and J lost 13 bases. CDR1 is MNHEY, CDR2 SMNVEV, per germline (reference sequence). CDR3 length equals 16 residues. The CDR3 spells CASSPLAGAGVVEQYF. The CDR3 DNA follows: TGTGCCAGCAGCCCTTTAGCGGGAGCAGGGGTGGTTGAACAGTACTTC.

The chain is built from TRBV15 and TRBJ2-4; perhaps D is TRBD1 or TRBD2 (6 bases each). Trimming took 1 base from V and 6 from J, leaving 16 bases between them. This CDR3 has 16 residues. Germline V CDR1 and CDR2: LNHNV, YYDKDF (reference sequence). CDR3 residues: CATSRGIGGGLNIQYF. The CDR3 DNA follows: TGTGCCACCAGCAGAGGCATCGGGGGCGGATTAAACATTCAGTACTTC.

Worth noting for this clonotype: Given the absence of the conserved phenylalanine or tryptophan at the CDR3 end, a read error is likely. No DNA is shown, since the ends of the CDR3 on it are uncertain; the CDR3 is the one TCRdb lists. The chain couples TRBV27 to TRBJ2-5; the table's D call, TRBD1, was not checked against the DNA. With termini counted, the CDR3 has 15 amino acids. Germline V gene data show CDR1 as MNHEY and CDR2 as SMNVEV (reference sequence). CDR3 in amino acids: CASSLLMGGQATQYL.

This clonotype showed up many times. The J gene is TRBJ2-3, the V gene TRBV6-5; D perhaps matches TRBD2 (5 bases). CDR3 size: 15 residues. Germline V gives CDR1 MNHEY, CDR2 SVGAGI. V lost 2 bases, J lost 3 bases, and 12 bases lay in between. The CDR3 DNA follows: TGTGCCAGCAGTTACCGGAACCTAGCAACAGATACGCAGTATTTT. Its protein product is CASSYRNLATDTQYF.

J is TRBJ2-5 and V is TRBV6-1; D gene uncertain. The DNA end lines up better with TRBJ2-3; the J call may be wrong. This CDR3 comprises 13 residues. CDR1 MNHNS and CDR2 SASEGT come from the germline V gene. In nucleotides, the CDR3 is TGTGCCAGCAGTGAAACCATCCCAGATACGCAGTATTTT. Protein product: CASSETIPDTQYF.

This clonotype qualifies as medium-sized. The chain employs TRBV6-1 and TRBJ2-5; possible D gene TRBD2, 5 bases. Germline loops: CDR1 MNHNS, CDR2 SASEGT. The CDR3 contains 14 residues. V lost 5 bases to trimming and J lost 1 base, with 11 bases between them. The CDR3 protein is CASSPNGVQETQYF. In DNA, the CDR3 is TGTGCCAGCAGTCCCAACGGGGTCCAAGAGACCCAGTACTTC.

This clonotype was counted at least ten times. The gene calls are TRBV6-5 and TRBJ2-1; tentatively, D is TRBD1 or TRBD2 (6 bases each). CDR1 and CDR2 (germline): MNHEY, SVGAGI. With 4 bases removed from V and 13 bases from J, the gap between germline ends came to 11 bases. CDR3 length: 11 residues. The CDR3 here is CASSLWGAQFF. CDR3 DNA sequence: TGTGCCAGCAGTTTATGGGGGGCCCAGTTCTTC.